This is a list of T cell receptor beta chains from one sample in a study of response to subunit inactivated influenza vaccine. MiXCR, applied by TCRdb to the RT-PCR reads, yields one record per CDR3 protein. The repertoire holds fewer than 550,000 distinct CDR3 sequences, with over 25% as singletons. The source was CD4+ T cells sorted from PBMCs, collected 4 to 6 days after vaccination. All receptors come from a man aged 45-65 years who received an inactivated influenza vaccine. Each CDR3 is given with its conserved first and last residue. A D gene is named only where the DNA matches it firmly. Not every row has a clone size; where given, it reads once, few, many or a size class.

CDR3nt,CDR3aa,j_gene,abundance,d_gene,v_gene
TGTGCCAGCAGTTATAAACGCGTTACTGCTGGGGCCAACGTCCTGACTTTC,CASSYKRVTAGANVLTF,TRBJ2-6,few,.,TRBV6-2/TRBV6-3
TGTGCCAGCAGTCCGCGGACAGGGTCTCAGGGCGAGCAGTACTTC,CASSPRTGSQGEQYF,TRBJ2-7,.,TRBD1,TRBV12-3/TRBV12-4
TGTGCCAGCAGCGGGGACGGTCGGCAGCCCCAGCATTTT,CASSGDGRQPQHF,TRBJ1-5,.,.,TRBV7-2
TGTGCCAGCAGCCCCCTGACAGGGATCACAGATACGCAGTATTTT,CASSPLTGITDTQYF,TRBJ2-3,.,TRBD1,TRBV9
TGTGCCAGCAGTCACCTTGCGGGGGGCTCCTCCTACGAGCAGTACTTC,CASSHLAGGSSYEQYF,TRBJ2-7,few,TRBD2,TRBV28
TGTGCCAGCAGCACCGGACAGGGGGCGTTAATCGGGGAGCTGTTTTTT,CASSTGQGALIGELFF,TRBJ2-2,.,TRBD1,TRBV7-6
TGTGCCAGTCTGCATTGGACTGAAGCTTTCTTT,CASLHWTEAFF,TRBJ1-1,.,.,TRBV19
TGTGCCAGCAACTTGGCGCAGGGACGGTCCTACGAGCAGTACTTC,CASNLAQGRSYEQYF,TRBJ2-7,.,.,TRBV5-8
TGTGCCACTCAGGAGGGGGCATTGGACACCGGGGAGCTGTTTTTT,CATQEGALDTGELFF,TRBJ2-2,.,.,TRBV24-1
TGTGCCAGCAGCTTATCGGGAGCCCCCCGGGCAGAGACCCAGTACTTC,CASSLSGAPRAETQYF,TRBJ2-5,.,.,TRBV11-2
TGCGCCAGCAGCGGATACCCCGGACAGCACTCTGGAAACACCATATATTTT,CASSGYPGQHSGNTIYF,TRBJ1-3,few,.,TRBV5-1
TGTGCCAGCAGCTTCTCGTCTAATCAGCCCCAGCATTTT,CASSFSSNQPQHF,TRBJ1-5,many,.,TRBV12-3/TRBV12-4
TGCAGTGGAATTGAAAGAGGGGGAGAGACCCAGTACTTC,CSGIERGGETQYF,TRBJ2-5,.,.,TRBV20-1
TGTGCCACCGGGAGGGAGGCAATTGAAGCTTTCTTT,CATGREAIEAFF,TRBJ1-1,.,.,TRBV2
TGTGCCAGCAGAAGGCGACAGGGAAGGGCAGATACGCAGTATTTT,CASRRRQGRADTQYF,TRBJ2-3,.,TRBD1,TRBV6-1
TGTGCCAGCACAATTCAGGCACAGCAAGGAGGCTACACCTTC,CASTIQAQQGGYTF,TRBJ1-2,few,.,TRBV5-6
TGTGCCAGCAGTCAGCAGGGATTCCGGAGAGGCGAGCAGTACTTC,CASSQQGFRRGEQYF,TRBJ2-7,few,.,TRBV6-1
TGTGCCAGCAGCATCCAGACCGGGACAAAGGATTCACCCCTCCACTTT,CASSIQTGTKDSPLHF,TRBJ1-6,.,.,TRBV5-5
TGTGCCACAGGCACAGATACGCAGTATTTT,CATGTDTQYF,TRBJ2-3,.,.,TRBV12-3/TRBV12-4
TGTGCCAGCAGTTACCGGAATGAGCAGTTCTTC,CASSYRNEQFF,TRBJ2-1,.,.,TRBV6-2/TRBV6-3
TGCAGTGCTAAATCTGGGGCCAACGTCCTGACTTTC,CSAKSGANVLTF,TRBJ2-6,few,.,TRBV20-1
TGTGCCAGCAGCTTTTACCCCGGACAGGGGGCTGATACGCAGTATTTT,CASSFYPGQGADTQYF,TRBJ2-3,.,TRBD1,TRBV7-6
TGTGCCAGCAACCCTCTCGCGGGAGGGACCTACGAGCAGTACTTC,CASNPLAGGTYEQYF,TRBJ2-7,.,TRBD2,TRBV27
TGTGCCAGCAGTGCTGACAGCTCCCCCCTATACGAGCAGTACTTC,CASSADSSPLYEQYF,TRBJ2-7,.,.,TRBV12-3/TRBV12-4
TGCAGCGTTGAATCGCTTCCCGGACACACAGATACGCAGTATTTT,CSVESLPGHTDTQYF,TRBJ2-3,.,.,TRBV29-1
TGTGCCAGCAGGACCGGGACAGGGGGTTATGGCTACACCTTC,CASRTGTGGYGYTF,TRBJ1-2,once,TRBD1,TRBV7-2
TGTGCCAGCAGCGGACTAGCGGGGGTCCAAGAGACCCAGTACTTC,CASSGLAGVQETQYF,TRBJ2-5,few,TRBD2,TRBV5-5
TGTGCCAGCAGCCAATATTCAGGAACAACCTACGAGCAGTACTTC,CASSQYSGTTYEQYF,TRBJ2-7,.,.,TRBV4-2
TGCAGCGTTGCGGGGGCCAATTACTCCTACAATGAGCAGTTCTTC,CSVAGANYSYNEQFF,TRBJ2-1,once,.,TRBV29-1
TGTGCCAGCAGTTCCCTGTGGGACAGGAGTTACAATGAGCAGTTCTTC,CASSSLWDRSYNEQFF,TRBJ2-1,few,TRBD1,TRBV27
TGTGCCAGCAGCCCGAAAGACAGGAAGATCAGGGCCGGGGAGCTGTTTTTT,CASSPKDRKIRAGELFF,TRBJ2-2,.,.,TRBV3-1
TGTGCCAGCAGCTTAGGGAGCGCCTATACGGGCTTC,CASSLGSAYTGF,TRBJ2-7,.,.,TRBV7-9
TGTGCCAGCAGTACACCAGGGTATGAGCAGTTCTTC,CASSTPGYEQFF,TRBJ2-1,.,.,TRBV12-3/TRBV12-4
TGCGCCAGCAGCTCGGGACAGGGGGAACCCAGCTCCTACAATGAGCAGTTCTTC,CASSSGQGEPSSYNEQFF,TRBJ2-1,.,TRBD1,TRBV5-1
TGCGCCAGCAGCTTACAGGGGGCCTCCGCAGATACGCAGTATTTT,CASSLQGASADTQYF,TRBJ2-3,.,TRBD1,TRBV5-1
TGTGCCAGCAGCTTCAGGGAAGCCCAAGATACGCAGTATTTT,CASSFREAQDTQYF,TRBJ2-3,.,.,TRBV5-4
TGTGCCAGCAGTTTGCGACAGGATCCCTCTGGAAACACCATATATTTT,CASSLRQDPSGNTIYF,TRBJ1-3,few,.,TRBV28
TGTGCCATCAGTGAGCCCTACACTGAAGCTTTCTTT,CAISEPYTEAFF,TRBJ1-1,once,.,TRBV10-3
TGTGCCAGCAGCTTAACTAGCGGGAGGGCAGATACGCAGTATTTT,CASSLTSGRADTQYF,TRBJ2-3,many,TRBD2,TRBV7-9
TGTGCCAGCAGCCGACTAGGGGCAGAGACCCAGTACTTC,CASSRLGAETQYF,TRBJ2-5,few,.,TRBV7-2
TGTGCCAGCAGTTTAACGGGCGTTGGGGGCTACACCTTC,CASSLTGVGGYTF,TRBJ1-2,.,.,TRBV27
TGCGCCAGCAGCTTGCTCGGGGTTAACACTGAAGCTTTCTTT,CASSLLGVNTEAFF,TRBJ1-1,.,.,TRBV5-1
TGTGCCAGCAGCTCTAGGGGGTCAGCCGTATGGTATGGCTACACCTTC,CASSSRGSAVWYGYTF,TRBJ1-2,.,.,TRBV7-2
TGTGCCATCAGCCCCAGGGTAGCGGGGGCCTACGAGCAGTACTTC,CAISPRVAGAYEQYF,TRBJ2-7,.,TRBD2,TRBV10-3
TGTGCCAGCAGTTACGAAGGAAGCTCCTACGAGCAGTACTTC,CASSYEGSSYEQYF,TRBJ2-7,many,.,TRBV6-5
TGTGCCAGCAGCCCAAGACTAGCGGGGGGGCTTTTTCATGAGCAGTTCTTC,CASSPRLAGGLFHEQFF,TRBJ2-1,few,TRBD2,TRBV7-9
TGTGCCAGCAGTTTAGGGCGGGACAGGGGGCTTCCTTCAGCAGATACGCAGTATTTT,CASSLGRDRGLPSADTQYF,TRBJ2-3,.,TRBD1,TRBV27
TGCAGTGGAGGGACTAGCGGGAGACAAGATACGCAGTATTTT,CSGGTSGRQDTQYF,TRBJ2-3,many,TRBD2,TRBV20-1
TGTGCCAGCAGTTACTCGAGGGGGAGCCCTGAGGCTTTCTTT,CASSYSRGSPEAFF,TRBJ1-1,.,.,TRBV6-5
TGTGCCAGCAGCCAAGTTAGCGGGAGCTCCTACAATGAGCAGTTCTTC,CASSQVSGSSYNEQFF,TRBJ2-1,few,TRBD2,TRBV4-2